This T cell receptor (beta chain) was identified during a study of technical replicates of blood from a handful of donors. Some clones are missing from TCRdb's copy, which holds only in-frame ones; the method was immunoSEQ multiplex PCR. The sample holds tens of thousands of clones, 80% to 95% seen once. Sequencing was carried out using PBMCs. This receptor was taken from a human donor in good health. Some clones in this sample may be carry-over from other donors' samples.

CDR3 DNA: TGCGCCAGCAGCCCGGCGGGAGGACCAGCCTACGAGCAGTACTTC. This encodes CASSPAGGPAYEQYF. V gene TRBV4-1 combines with J gene TRBJ2-7, with 8 bases fitting TRBD2. After removal of 4 bases from V and 2 bases from J, the junction contained 7 bases not matched to a gene. CDR3 length equals 15 residues. CDR1 MGHRA and CDR2 YSYEKL come from the germline V gene.